This T cell receptor (beta chain) was captured in a study of post-analysis software for immune sequencing data. Points from the study as a whole: Five or six TRBV segments appeared more often in patients than in controls, and TRBV5-6, TRBV5-1 and TRBV20-1 were among these.

The J segment lost 7 bases and the V segment lost 8 bases, leaving 7 bases of the junction unmatched. The CDR3 consists of 13 residues. In germline, CDR1 is SNHLY, CDR2 FYNNEI. TCR beta libraries were prepared from cDNA with unique molecular identifiers. Each CDR3 protein is one row after TCRdb ran MiXCR on the PCR reads. The sample lists fewer than 850,000 distinct CDR3 sequences; 25% to 30% were seen once. With respect to this clonotype: As yet, its antigen is unknown.

The receptor's source is a girl aged 10 to 17 with multiple sclerosis. Sequenced: blood. This sequence joins TRBV2 and TRBJ1-5; TRBD1 matches 8 bases. CDR3 sequence: CASRDRFGQPQHF. CDR3 DNA: TGTGCCAGCCGGGACAGGTTCGGGCAGCCCCAGCATTTT.